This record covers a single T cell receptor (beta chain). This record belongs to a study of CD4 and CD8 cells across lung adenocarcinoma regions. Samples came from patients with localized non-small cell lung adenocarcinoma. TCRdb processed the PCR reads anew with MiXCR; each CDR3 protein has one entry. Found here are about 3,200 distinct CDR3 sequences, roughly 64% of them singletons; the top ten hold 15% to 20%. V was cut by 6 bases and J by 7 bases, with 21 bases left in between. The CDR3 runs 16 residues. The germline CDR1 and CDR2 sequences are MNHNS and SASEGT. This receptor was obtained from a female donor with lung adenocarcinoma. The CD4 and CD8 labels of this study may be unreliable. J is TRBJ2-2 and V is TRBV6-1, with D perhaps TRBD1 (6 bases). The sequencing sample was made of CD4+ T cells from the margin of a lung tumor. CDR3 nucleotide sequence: TGTGCCAGCAGACAGACACAACAGGGTTATGGCGGGGAGCTGTTTTTT. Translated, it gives CASRQTQQGYGGELFF.